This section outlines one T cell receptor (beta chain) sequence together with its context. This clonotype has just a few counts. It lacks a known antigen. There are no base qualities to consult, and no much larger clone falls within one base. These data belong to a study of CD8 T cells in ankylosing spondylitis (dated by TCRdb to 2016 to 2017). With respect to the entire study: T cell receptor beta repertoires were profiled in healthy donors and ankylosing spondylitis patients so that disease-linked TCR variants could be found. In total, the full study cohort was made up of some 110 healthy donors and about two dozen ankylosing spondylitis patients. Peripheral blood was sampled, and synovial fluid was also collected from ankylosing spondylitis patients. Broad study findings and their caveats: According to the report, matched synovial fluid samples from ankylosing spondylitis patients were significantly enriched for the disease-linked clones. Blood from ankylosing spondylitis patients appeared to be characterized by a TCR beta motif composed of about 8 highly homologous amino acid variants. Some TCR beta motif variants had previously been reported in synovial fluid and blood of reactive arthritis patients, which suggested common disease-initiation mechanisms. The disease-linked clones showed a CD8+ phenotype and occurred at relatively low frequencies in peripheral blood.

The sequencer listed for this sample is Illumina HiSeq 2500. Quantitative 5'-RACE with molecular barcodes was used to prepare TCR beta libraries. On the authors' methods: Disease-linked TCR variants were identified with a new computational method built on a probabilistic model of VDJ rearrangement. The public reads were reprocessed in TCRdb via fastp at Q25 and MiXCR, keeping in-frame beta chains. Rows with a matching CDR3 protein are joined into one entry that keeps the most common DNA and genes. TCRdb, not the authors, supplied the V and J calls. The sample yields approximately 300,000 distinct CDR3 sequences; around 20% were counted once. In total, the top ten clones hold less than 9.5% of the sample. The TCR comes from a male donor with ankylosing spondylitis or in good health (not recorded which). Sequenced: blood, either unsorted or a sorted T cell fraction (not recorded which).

The CDR3 loop reads CASSPGQGDRDLAKNIQYF. The DNA sequence reads TGTGCCAGCTCACCTGGACAGGGGGACCGAGATTTAGCCAAAAACATTCAGTACTTC. The rearrangement combines TRBV18 with TRBJ2-4, with 10 central nucleotides matching TRBD1. From its cysteine to its phenylalanine, the CDR3 spans 19 amino acids. Only the CDR3 DNA stays, 57 bases, in frame from base 1. V and J are trimmed by 3 bases and 0 bases, and the gene matches miss 11 bases of the junction. For CDR1 and CDR2, the germline V gene lists KGHSH and LQKENI.